The following is a T cell receptor beta chain sequence with its context. Its antigen remains unidentified. It has no much larger one-base neighbor in the sample; base qualities were not kept. CDR1 LGHNA and CDR2 YNFKEQ are derived from the germline V gene. The CDR3 measures 18 amino acids from cysteine to phenylalanine. Solely the CDR3 DNA is kept, with 54 bases framed from the first base. V is pared back by 0 bases and J by 0 bases, with 15 bases lying between the germline termini. The entry originates in a study of blood T cell repertoires in COVID-19 (TCRdb year 2020). Study-wide context: Samples from collaborators originated in the United States, Italy and Spain and spanned both the acute and convalescent phases of COVID-19. The material from the prospective study consisted of cDNA or gDNA derived from T cells, B-cell-depleted T cells, or PBMCs. The dataset comprised deeply sampled blood TCRbeta repertoires from subjects exposed to, actively infected with, or recovered from COVID-19. The repertoires were released in a freely available public database intended as a resource for research on the immune response to SARS-CoV-2. Samples came from the ongoing ImmuneRACE study (first 160 participants) plus 1,254 subjects from 6 global collaborators. Nearly every sample came with metadata listing a de-identified subject ID, COVID-19 status, age in years and sex. Where available, HLA class I and class II types were taken from metadata supplied by the sample provider and were not determined by assay-based typing.

TCRbeta CDR3 regions were amplified from genomic DNA by means of the immunoSEQ Assay, a bias-controlled multiplex PCR. As for the original processing: Nucleated cell counts per sample were estimated from amplification of reference gene primers within the assay. To quantify the absolute abundance of each unique TCRbeta CDR3 rearrangement, sequence reads were collapsed and filtered. For each sample, productive Simpson clonality was calculated by taking the square root of Simpson's diversity index across productive rearrangements. What TCRdb holds here is the immuneACCESS table cut down to in-frame rearrangements. Part of the clones is not present; checked against another copy, under half of the missing clones reflect an unresolved V gene, and the others are unexplained. V, J and clone size are taken as reported in that table, and D and trimming were inferred from the DNA itself. The sample table records approximately 190,000 clones; approximately 84% of these occur just once. In total, the top ten clones hold roughly 5% of the sample.

Each collaborating institution followed its own protocols to collect whole blood in K2EDTA tubes. For TCRbeta analysis, collaborator samples were shipped as frozen whole blood, as isolated PBMCs, or as DNA extracted from either sample type. General findings and caveats noted by the study authors: How much clinical and demographic metadata was included differed by source and by participant, and the metadata was provided uncurated.

Rearrangement joined TRBV4-2 to TRBJ2-1, with a tentative D gene TRBD2 over 5 matching bases. This TCR was sampled from a woman aged 65 to 85 with active or convalescent COVID-19. Material for sequencing was peripheral blood. At the DNA level, the sequence is TGTGCCAGCAGCCAAGAAGGAGGAGCGGCCAGCTCCTACAATGAGCAGTTCTTC. The resulting protein is CASSQEGGAASSYNEQFF.